This record concerns one T cell receptor beta chain sequence. Its antigen is still unknown. These data are taken from a study of T cells expressing NK-cell markers. Whole-study context: Sorted T-cell subsets CD3+CD56+NKG2C+, CD3+CD56+NKG2C- and CD3+CD56-NKG2C+ were TCR beta-sequenced. Notes on the study in general: Roughly 1.0-7.0% of CD8+ T cells in more than 5 donors belonged to dominant NKG2C+ clonotypes. The same clonotypes also predominated in the CD3+CD56-NKG2C+ fraction of a few donors.

For each CDR3 protein, TCRdb gives one entry from its re-call of the 5' RACE reads, without DNA. Its clone listing holds 550,000 to 600,000 distinct CDR3 sequences. The clonotype comes from a man aged 18 to 30 in good health. Material: blood T cells: a sorted CD56 or NKG2C T cell subset, CD4+ or CD8+ T cells, or bulk PBMC T cells (not recorded which).

CDR3 in amino acids: CASSPLGGGVPETQYF. The chain is built from TRBV7-6 and TRBJ2-5; as DNA is missing, the TRBD1 call by TCRdb cannot be tested. The CDR3 sequence is 16 residues long. Per germline, CDR1 SGHVS and CDR2 FNYEAQ.